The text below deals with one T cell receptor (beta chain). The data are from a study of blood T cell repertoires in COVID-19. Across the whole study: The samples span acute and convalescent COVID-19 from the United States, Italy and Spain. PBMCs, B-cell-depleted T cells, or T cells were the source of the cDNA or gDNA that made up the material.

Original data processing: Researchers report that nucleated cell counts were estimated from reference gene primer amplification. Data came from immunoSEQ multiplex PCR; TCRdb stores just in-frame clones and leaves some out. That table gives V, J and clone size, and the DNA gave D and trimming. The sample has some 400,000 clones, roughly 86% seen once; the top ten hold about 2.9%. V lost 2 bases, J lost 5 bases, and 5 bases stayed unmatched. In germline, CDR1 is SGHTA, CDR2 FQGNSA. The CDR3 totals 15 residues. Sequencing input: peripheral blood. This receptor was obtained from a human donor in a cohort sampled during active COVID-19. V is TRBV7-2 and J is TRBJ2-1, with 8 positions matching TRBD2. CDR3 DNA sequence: TGTGCCAGCAGCTTAACGGGGGGGATCCACAATGAGCAGTTCTTC. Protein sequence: CASSLTGGIHNEQFF.